This record concerns one T cell receptor beta chain sequence. What antigen it recognizes has not been identified. Per-nucleotide qualities are absent, and no much larger clonotype sits a single base away. Whole blood was collected in K2EDTA tubes by collaborating institutions according to the institutions' own protocols. Collaborator samples were shipped for TCRbeta analysis as frozen whole blood, isolated PBMCs, or DNA extracted from either sample type. The data were obtained in a study of blood T cell repertoires in COVID-19 (dated by TCRdb to 2020 to 2021). A note on the overall study: The collaborator samples originated in the United States, Italy and Spain and spanned the acute and convalescent phases of COVID-19. The samples were drawn from two sources: the first 160 participants of the ongoing ImmuneRACE study, and some 1,300 subjects contributed by 6 global collaborators. The repertoires were made available in a free public database intended to serve as a resource for research on the immune response to SARS-CoV-2. The prospective study material was composed of cDNA or gDNA derived from T cells, B-cell-depleted T cells, or PBMCs. Where available, HLA class I and class II types were taken from metadata supplied by the sample provider and were not determined by assay-based typing. Deeply sampled blood TCRbeta repertoires from subjects exposed to, actively infected with, or recovered from COVID-19 were included in the dataset. The sample metadata nearly always contained a de-identified subject ID, COVID-19 status, age in years and sex.

TCRbeta CDR3 regions were amplified from genomic DNA using the immunoSEQ Assay, a bias-controlled multiplex PCR. Regarding the original processing steps: The number of nucleated cells in each sample was estimated by amplification of reference gene primers within the assay. To quantify the absolute abundance of each unique TCRbeta CDR3 rearrangement, sequence reads were collapsed and filtered. Productive Simpson clonality was computed per sample as the square root of Simpson's diversity index over productive rearrangements. As stored in TCRdb, this immuneACCESS dataset retains in-frame rearrangements with V and J assigned. A fraction of the clones does not appear; measured against another copy, unresolved V genes explain less than half of the discrepancy, and the remainder lacks a known reason. Clone size and the V and J calls come from that table; the DNA yielded D and trimming. For this sample there are approximately 69,000 clones; 60% to 80% appear just once. Of the sample, around 50% falls within the top ten clones.

The paper's findings and limits, for the study overall: The amount of clinical and demographic metadata varied by source and participant and was provided uncurated.

The germline V gene sets CDR1 to SGHDT and CDR2 to YYEEEE. From the cysteine up to the phenylalanine, the CDR3 has a length of 15 residues. Of the read, only the CDR3 DNA is kept; its 45 bases are in frame from base 1. V is shortened by 0 bases, J by 0 bases, and the region joining them spans 7 bases. In this chain, TRBV5-6 is recombined with TRBJ1-3, with no reliable assignment of the D segment. What was sequenced was peripheral blood. The origin of this receptor is a human donor in a cohort sampled during active COVID-19. CDR3 region: CASSLGDLSGNTIYF. The sequenced DNA: TGTGCCAGCAGCTTGGGAGATCTCTCTGGAAACACCATATATTTT.